A single sample is the source of the 2 T cell receptor beta chains below, sequenced in a study of CD8 T cells in Susac syndrome. It was with random hexamers that about 0.45 to 1 ug RNA was reverse transcribed. TCRdb re-called the immunoSEQ multiplex PCR reads with MiXCR, one entry per CDR3 protein. The table has about 150,000 distinct CDR3 sequences, around 95% seen once. Sequenced sample: CD8+ T cells from PBMCs. The receptors come from a human donor with multiple sclerosis.

This chain uses TRBV9 with TRBJ1-1; D is ambiguous. CDR1 SGDLS and CDR2 YYNGEE come from the germline V gene. The CDR3 has 12 amino acids. Trimming removed 4 bases from V and 3 bases from J, with 7 bases in between. The CDR3 nucleotides are TGTGCCAGCAGCCAAAGTGACACTGAAGCTTTCTTT. It specifies CASSQSDTEAFF. Drawing the rest from reference TRBV9 and TRBJ1-1, the complete variable domain is DSGVTQTPKHLITATGQRVTLRCSPRSGDLSVYWYQQSLDQGLQFLIQYYNGEERAKGNILERFSAQQFPDLHSELNLSSLELGDSALYFCASSQSDTEAFFGQGTRLTVV.

This clonotype has only one observation. CDR3 nucleotide sequence: TGCAGCGTTGAATTCCTCCAATATGGCTACACCTTC. This codes for CSVEFLQYGYTF. This chain joins TRBV29-1 and TRBJ1-2; no firm D call. Germline V CDR1 and CDR2: SQVTM, ANQGSEA. The V end lost 2 bases, the J end lost 5 bases, and 9 bases lay between the germline ends. The CDR3 spans 12 residues.